The present T cell receptor (beta chain) was sequenced within a study of identical twins. Findings and caveats of the study: Part of the zero-insertion signal could reflect confounding by invariant MAIT and iNKT cells.

Template switching added a universal primer binding site, and final cDNA carried unique molecular identifiers. A single record per CDR3 protein comes from TCRdb applying MiXCR to the 5' RACE reads. There are 200,000 to 250,000 distinct CDR3 sequences in the sample; about 6.7% occur only once, and roughly 15% lies in the top ten. To note about this clonotype: Its specificity is unknown.

This CDR3 has 14 residues. Trimming shortened V by 6 bases and J by 8 bases, and 16 bases separated the two germline ends. In addition, the sample was reused for a study of T cells expressing NK-cell markers. As reported in that work: Of the CD8+ T cell pool in six donors, roughly 1.0-8% was accounted for by dominant NKG2C+ clonotypes.

The source material was CD8+ T cells sorted from blood. The sequence was collected from a woman aged 18-30 years in good health. The genes are TRBV12-3 or TRBV12-4 and TRBJ1-4; TRBD1 is a possible D gene (5 bases). The CDR3 spells CASRRGFKGEKLFF. CDR3 bases: TGTGCCAGCAGACGGGGATTTAAGGGGGAAAAACTGTTTTTT.